The T cell receptor (beta chain) under discussion was sequenced for a study of blood T cell repertoires in COVID-19. Assay: immunoSEQ multiplex PCR; the TCRdb copy retains only in-frame clones and omits some. The table has approximately 130,000 clones, 85% to 90% seen once. Sequencing was performed on peripheral blood. This TCR derives from a man aged 60 to 69 with acute or convalescent COVID-19.

In DNA form, the CDR3 reads TGTGCCAGCAGCCGGGGTGCGGGAGGGGCACAAGAGACCCAGTACTTC. Amino acids: CASSRGAGGAQETQYF. The rearrangement uses TRBV11-2 and TRBJ2-5; 9 bases fit TRBD2. There are 16 residues in the CDR3. Germline V gives CDR1 SGHAT, CDR2 FQNNGV. Trimming at V came to 5 bases and at J to 2 bases, leaving 9 bases not matched to a gene.